The 2 T cell receptor beta chains in this list originate from one sample, sequenced in a study of tumor-infiltrating lymphocytes in primary liver carcinoma. Germline DNA was extracted alongside blood RNA, which was obtained from unsorted whole blood. cDNA specific to TCR beta was made from roughly 500 ng of total RNA, with a constant-region primer employed for priming. Libraries covering TCR beta were generated through three nested multiplex PCR rounds (using a slightly modified ARM-PCR). TRBV1-TRBV30 forward primers paired with a C-beta reverse primer drove the first two PCR rounds, around 10 cycles each. TCRdb ran MiXCR on the multiplex PCR reads and lists one entry per CDR3 protein. The sample lists approximately 330,000 distinct CDR3 sequences; 65% were seen once. The source material was peripheral blood. These receptors were taken from a man aged 40-49 years with primary liver carcinoma and hepatitis B virus infection.

Points on this clonotype: Since the CDR3 does not end with the conserved phenylalanine or tryptophan, this likely comes from a read error. The chain carries TRBV11-2 and TRBJ2-7, with D hard to call. V was shortened by 5 bases and J by 3 bases, with 11 bases between the two germline ends. CDR1 SGHAT and CDR2 FQNNGV come from the germline V gene. The CDR3 is 13 residues long. CDR3 sequence (DNA): TGTGCCAGCAGCGCAACACACTTCTACGAGCAGTACCTC. It encodes CASSATHFYEQYL.

This clonotype was seen ten or more times. The J gene is TRBJ2-5, the V gene TRBV12-3 or TRBV12-4; D is undetermined. CDR3 length equals 13 residues. V lost 4 bases and J 4 bases, leaving 10 bases between the germline ends. The CDR3 sequence: CASSSPSRETQYF. The CDR3, as DNA: TGTGCCAGCAGTTCACCCTCCCGAGAGACCCAGTACTTC.